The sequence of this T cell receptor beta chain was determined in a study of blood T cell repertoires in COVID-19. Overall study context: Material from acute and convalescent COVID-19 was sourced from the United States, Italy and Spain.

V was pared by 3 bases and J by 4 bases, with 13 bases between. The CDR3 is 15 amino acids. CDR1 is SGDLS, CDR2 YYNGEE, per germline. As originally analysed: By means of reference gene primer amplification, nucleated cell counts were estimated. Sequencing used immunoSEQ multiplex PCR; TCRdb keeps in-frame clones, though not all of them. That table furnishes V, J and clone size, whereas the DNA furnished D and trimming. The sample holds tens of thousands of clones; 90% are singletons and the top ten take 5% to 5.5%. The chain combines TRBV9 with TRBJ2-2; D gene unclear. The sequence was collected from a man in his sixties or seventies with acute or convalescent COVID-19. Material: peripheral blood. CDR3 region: CASSADKPGTGELFF. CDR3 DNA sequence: TGTGCCAGCAGCGCCGACAAACCAGGCACCGGGGAGCTGTTTTTT.